This T cell receptor (beta chain) came from a study of neurological immune-mediated disorders. Use was made of 900,000 to 1,000,000 CD4+ or CD8+ T cells in sorted libraries. This clonotype has ten or more counts. MiXCR was run by TCRdb on the 5' RACE reads, yielding one entry per CDR3 protein. The sample lists some 22,000 distinct CDR3 sequences, 15% to 20% occurring once. Trimming cost V 1 base and J 0 bases; bases outside gene matches: 6. CDR1 DFQATT and CDR2 SNEGSKA come from the germline V gene (reference sequence). The CDR3 extends over 15 amino acids. The V call is TRBV20-1, the J call TRBJ2-7, with 7 bases lining up with TRBD1. This TCR came from a woman aged 18-29 years with multiple sclerosis. The specimen was CD8+ T cells from blood. In nucleotides, the CDR3 is TGCAGTGCTAGAGCTCCGGGACAGTACTCCTACGAGCAGTACTTC. This gives the protein CSARAPGQYSYEQYF.